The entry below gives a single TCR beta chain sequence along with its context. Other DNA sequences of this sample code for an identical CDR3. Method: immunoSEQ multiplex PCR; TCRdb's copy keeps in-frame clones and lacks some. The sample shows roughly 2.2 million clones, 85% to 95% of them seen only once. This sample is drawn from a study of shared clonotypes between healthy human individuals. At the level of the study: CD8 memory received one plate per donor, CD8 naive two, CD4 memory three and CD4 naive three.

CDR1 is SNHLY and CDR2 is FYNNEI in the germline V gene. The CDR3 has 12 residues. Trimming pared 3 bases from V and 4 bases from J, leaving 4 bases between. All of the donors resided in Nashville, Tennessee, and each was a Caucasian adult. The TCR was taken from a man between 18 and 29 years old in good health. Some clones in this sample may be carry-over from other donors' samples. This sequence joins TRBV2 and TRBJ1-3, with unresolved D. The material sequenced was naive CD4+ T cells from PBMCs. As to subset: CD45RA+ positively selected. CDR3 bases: TGTGCCAGCAGTGATCGGGGAAACACCATATATTTT. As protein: CASSDRGNTIYF.